One T cell receptor (beta chain) is described in this entry. Its antigen specificity is not known. No clone much larger than this one lies a single base away; base qualities are absent. TCRbeta CDR3 sequencing was performed on sorted unstimulated T cells and on proliferating T cells recovered from mixed lymphocyte reactions. Fresh whole blood from fewer than twelve HLA-typed healthy donors was used to isolate PBMCs. Libraries were built with the immunoSEQ multiplex PCR assay. Roughly 10^5 TCR templates per sample were assayed on the deep sequencing platform. Genomic DNA extracted from sorted T cells was the material used for TCRbeta CDR3 sequencing. Regarding the original processing steps: Clonal analysis of TCRbeta CDR3 data was done in the R programming language. Comparing unstimulated samples against CFSE-low samples taken after the reaction was how alloreactive CD4+ and CD8+ clones were defined. By matching sequences to the repertoires of sorted unstimulated Treg and non-Treg cells, each alloreactive CD4+ clone was assigned a regulatory or non-regulatory origin. Sourced from immuneACCESS, this table was stored by TCRdb with only in-frame sequences that have V and J called. A share of the clones is absent; for the studies checked, an unresolved V gene accounts for under half, and the remainder has no known explanation. That table is the source of V, J and clone size, and D and trimming were worked out from the DNA. This sample has about 110,000 clones in its table, and roughly 92% of those were observed once. 1.3% of the sample is held by the ten biggest clonotypes.

The sample comes from a study of siplizumab effects on memory and regulatory T cells (dated by TCRdb to about 2019). Regarding the research as a whole: The study examined how the anti-CD2 antibody siplizumab affects alloreactive T-cell subsets in allogeneic mixed lymphocyte reactions built from human PBMCs. Findings and caveats that apply to the study as a whole: For roughly 80-97% of proliferating CD4+ or CD8+ clones, no naive or memory phenotype could be assigned. Of the alloreactive CD4+ clones that could be mapped, the Treg-derived share averaged around 70% with siplizumab compared with about 25% in control reactions. Greater diversity appeared to be present in unstimulated naive T cells than in memory T cells, and a substantial contribution to the alloresponse seemed to be made by naive cells. No functional confirmation was obtained for the suppressive function of proliferating Tregs from siplizumab cultures. Sequences below about 10^-5 frequency were poorly captured, so only a minor fraction of alloreactive clones could be mapped to unstimulated subsets. Siplizumab significantly lowered the cumulative frequency of alloreactive sequences that could be traced to unstimulated CD4+ memory T cells.

Its CDR3 holds 13 amino acids, cysteine through phenylalanine. The only DNA kept is the CDR3, 39 bases in frame from the first base. Relative to germline, V is 5 bases shorter and J is 6 bases shorter, with 17 bases between their ends. Reading the germline V gene gives CDR1 SQVTM and CDR2 ANQGSEA. Rearrangement joined TRBV29-1 to TRBJ2-7, and perhaps TRBD2 as D gene, on 5 matching bases. This TCR was recovered from a human donor in good health. Sequencing was done on a sample of CD4+ T cells sorted from blood. The DNA reads as follows: TGCAGCGTTCACACGAACGTGAGGGCCGAGCAGTACTTC. The encoded protein is CSVHTNVRAEQYF.